The rows below give T cell receptor beta chains drawn from one sample of a study of blood T cell repertoires in COVID-19. Method: immunoSEQ multiplex PCR; TCRdb's copy keeps in-frame clones and lacks some. The table lists roughly 230,000 clones, 82% of them singletons, with 3% to 4% in the top ten. Source material: PBMCs or T cells enriched from blood (not recorded which). These receptors came from a woman aged 55-75 years who had recovered from COVID-19. The CDR3 runs from the conserved cysteine through the conserved F or W. The D gene is left open where the match is weak. Clone size appears in some rows only: once, few, many, or a class for an expanded clone.

V,J,D,size,CDR3,DNA
TRBV5-6,TRBJ1-2,TRBD1,.,CASSSTGTGPFGYGYTF,TGTGCCAGCAGCTCTACCGGGACAGGGCCATTTGGCTATGGCTACACCTTC
TRBV7-9,TRBJ1-1,TRBD1,.,CASSLQTGGSEAFF,TGTGCCAGCAGCCTACAGACAGGGGGCTCTGAAGCTTTCTTT
TRBV7-9,TRBJ2-7,.,.,CASSPRGRSYEQYF,TGTGCCAGCAGCCCGCGGGGGCGGTCCTACGAGCAGTACTTC
TRBV9,TRBJ1-4,.,.,CASSLGRLGTDEKLFF,TGTGCCAGCAGCCTCGGCCGTCTGGGCACCGATGAAAAACTGTTTTTT
TRBV2,TRBJ1-5,.,.,CASSEESNQPQHF,TGTGCCAGCAGTGAGGAGAGCAATCAGCCCCAGCATTTT
TRBV5-5,TRBJ2-7,TRBD2,once,CASSWGGGLVNYEQYF,TGTGCCAGCAGCTGGGGGGGAGGTCTCGTCAACTACGAGCAGTACTTC
TRBV7-2,TRBJ2-7,TRBD1,.,CASSPGTGTYEQYF,TGTGCCAGCAGCCCCGGGACAGGGACCTACGAGCAGTACTTC
TRBV7-2,TRBJ1-5,.,.,CASSTGHTPGQPQHF,TGTGCCAGCAGCACCGGACACACACCGGGTCAGCCCCAGCATTTT
TRBV3-1/TRBV3-2,TRBJ1-2,.,few,CASSQDPMGRGTF,TGTGCCAGCAGCCAAGACCCAATGGGGCGCGGCACCTTC
TRBV6-4,TRBJ2-2,TRBD1,.,CASSAVFGQGFTGELFF,TGTGCCAGCAGTGCCGTTTTCGGACAGGGTTTCACCGGGGAGCTGTTTTTT
TRBV19,TRBJ2-7,TRBD1,few,CASSQDRGIDEQYF,TGTGCCAGTAGTCAAGACAGGGGTATTGACGAGCAGTACTTC
TRBV4-1,TRBJ1-1,.,.,CASIPLGGVRTEAFF,TGCGCCAGCATTCCCTTGGGGGGGGTGAGGACTGAAGCTTTCTTT
TRBV19,TRBJ1-5,.,.,CATNDRSYNQPQHF,TGTGCCACCAATGACAGGAGCTACAATCAGCCCCAGCATTTT
TRBV5-1,TRBJ1-2,TRBD1,.,CASNSNPQGSTYGYTF,TGCGCCAGCAACTCAAACCCACAGGGGTCGACCTATGGCTACACCTTC
TRBV3-1/TRBV3-2,TRBJ1-5,.,.,CASSQGRGQPQHF,TGTGCCAGCAGCCAAGGAAGGGGTCAGCCCCAGCATTTT
TRBV4-1,TRBJ2-1,TRBD2,.,CASSPAQGLLAEGNNEQFF,TGCGCCAGCAGCCCCGCACAGGGTTTACTAGCGGAAGGGAACAATGAGCAGTTCTTC
TRBV5-1,TRBJ1-3,TRBD1,few,CASQESGGGGNTIYF,TGCGCCAGTCAGGAGTCAGGGGGCGGTGGAAACACCATATATTTT
TRBV9,TRBJ2-6,TRBD1,.,CASSAPGGVSGANVLTF,TGTGCCAGCAGCGCCCCAGGGGGAGTCTCTGGGGCCAACGTCCTGACTTTC
TRBV10-1,TRBJ1-2,.,.,CASSEATSYGYTF,TGCGCCAGCAGTGAAGCAACTAGCTATGGCTACACCTTC
TRBV10-1,TRBJ2-7,.,.,CASSDGVGYEQYF,TGCGCCAGCAGTGACGGGGTCGGCTACGAGCAGTACTTC
TRBV7-8,TRBJ2-3,.,.,CASSLPGTGDTQYF,TGTGCCAGCAGCTTACCTGGGACTGGAGATACGCAGTATTTT
TRBV11-2,TRBJ1-5,.,once,CASSLGTGDSNQPQHF,TGTGCCAGCAGCTTAGGCACAGGAGATAGCAATCAGCCCCAGCATTTT
TRBV11-2,TRBJ1-2,.,.,CASSWTDNYGYTF,TGTGCCAGCAGCTGGACTGATAACTATGGCTACACCTTC
TRBV14,TRBJ1-2,.,once,CASSPPRTDGGGYTF,TGTGCCAGCAGCCCACCTCGGACGGACGGGGGGGGCTACACCTTC